The clone carrying this T cell receptor (beta chain) was recorded many times. Its cognate antigen is unknown. All patients were treatment-naive before thyroid surgery. This sample stems from a study of metastatic and nonmetastatic thyroid tumors. Study background: Repertoire data that came from the blood and tumor or nodule tissue of malignant and benign thyroid patients were compared.

Study findings and constraints: Reported TCR beta diversity, measured in blood and tumor, was significantly higher for malignant thyroid tumors than for benign nodules.

TCRdb re-clonotyped the PCR reads through MiXCR. Altogether roughly 30,000 clones are present, approximately 10% being singletons, with the ten largest covering 15% to 20%. CDR3 size: 13 residues. The germline V gene encodes CDR1 SGHVS and CDR2 FNYEAQ. After removal of 8 bases from V and 1 base from J, the junction contained 5 bases not matched to a gene. Sequencing was performed on blood. This chain uses TRBV7-6 with TRBJ2-7, with TRBD1 matching 7 bases. The receptor was isolated from a female donor with papillary thyroid cancer or a benign thyroid nodule (not recorded which). Some clones in this sample may be carry-over from other donors' samples. CDR3 DNA sequence: TGTGCCAGCGGGGGACAGCCGTCCTACGAGCAGTACTTC. Its translation: CASGGQPSYEQYF. The full variable domain, completed using reference TRBV7-6 and TRBJ2-7, is GAGVSQSPRYKVTKRGQDVALRCDPISGHVSLYWYRQALGQGPEFLTYFNYEAQQDKSGLPNDRFSAERPEGSISTLTIQRTEQRDSAMYRCASGGQPSYEQYFGPGTRLTVT.